This T cell receptor (beta chain) stems from a study of human T cells and chemical hapten exposure. Time point defined: patch test 1, 2 weeks after DPC sensitization. The treatment here: therapeutic diphenylcyclopropenone sensitization with weekly scalp DPC. TCRdb re-derived calls from the RACE reads in MiXCR, one entry per CDR3 protein. The table shows roughly 98,000 distinct CDR3 sequences, with roughly an eighth occurring only once. This clonotype appeared many times. What it binds is not known. CDR1 MNHEY and CDR2 SVGEGT come from the germline V gene. V shed 0 bases and J 6 bases; nucleotides not matched to a gene: 10. This CDR3 is built from 17 residues. General study findings and limits: Because all patients had alopecia, their immune responses might differ from healthy ones. Counts of expanded TCRs (at PT1) showed a positive correlation with patch test score.

The source was whole blood, collected in connection with sensitization to the hapten diphenylcyclopropenone (DPC). The sequence was obtained from a woman in her thirties or forties with alopecia areata. Some clones in this sample may be carry-over from other donors' samples. The chain employs TRBV6-2 or TRBV6-3 and TRBJ1-1; 10 positions agree with TRBD1. The CDR3 DNA is TGTGCCAGCAGTTACTCGCATCCGGGACAGGGGACCCCTGAAGCTTTCTTT. Translated: CASSYSHPGQGTPEAFF.